This TCR beta chain was documented in a study of CD8+CD57+ T cells in acquired aplastic anemia. The V gene lost 8 bases and the J gene lost 0 bases, with 11 bases spanning the gap. The CDR3 consists of 13 residues. Germline CDR1 reads ENHRY; CDR2 reads SYGVKD. CDR3 and TCR beta VDJ profiling relied on genomic DNA as the template. TCRdb ran MiXCR on the reads and lists one entry per CDR3 protein. Among about 62,000 distinct CDR3 sequences, about 54% were seen once, and the ten largest hold less than 2.5%. The table lists this clonotype with a few counts. This TCR came from a human donor in good health, serving as a control. The sequencing sample was made of sorted CD4+, CD8+, or CD8+CD57+ T cells (not recorded which) from PBMCs. The rearrangement links TRBV10-3 to TRBJ2-7, with a possible D match to TRBD2 (6 bases). CDR3 nucleotide sequence: TGTGCCATCCGGCGGGATAGCTCCTACGAGCAGTACTTC. Protein: CAIRRDSSYEQYF.